This passage covers 20 T cell receptor beta chains from one sample sequenced in a study of graft-versus-host responses after intestinal transplantation. Sequenced by immunoSEQ multiplex PCR; TCRdb stores in-frame clones only, minus some. The sample has about 120,000 clones, approximately 90% seen once. For these receptors, no antigen is known. The material was unstimulated CD4+ T cells sorted from spleen or lymph node cells, obtained before intestinal transplant. The source is a human donor who received an intestinal transplant.

The CDR3 reads CASRPIAGVLDTQYF. As DNA, the CDR3 is TGTGCCAGTAGGCCCATAGCGGGAGTTCTAGATACGCAGTATTTT. The chain combines TRBV19 with TRBJ2-3; 9 bases agree with TRBD2. V lost 6 bases, J lost 5 bases, and 9 bases stayed unmatched. Germline loops: CDR1 LNHDA, CDR2 SQIVND (reference sequence). The CDR3 contains 15 residues.

The chain employs TRBV30 and TRBJ1-2; no firm D call. Germline CDR1 GTSNPN, CDR2 SVGIG (reference sequence). This CDR3 comprises 14 residues. Between the trimmed V and J ends, which lost 2 bases and 5 bases, there was a span of 15 bases. CDR3 DNA sequence: TGTGCCTGGAGTCGAGCGGCTTCCACTTATGGCTACACCTTC. The encoded protein is CAWSRAASTYGYTF.

The chain has TRBV19 and TRBJ1-5; no reliable D call. There are 13 residues in the CDR3. V gave up 3 bases and J gave up 5 bases, with 8 bases separating them. CDR1 is LNHDA and CDR2 is SQIVND in the germline V gene (reference sequence). The CDR3 sequence: CASSMSGYQPQHF. In DNA, the CDR3 is TGTGCCAGTAGTATGTCGGGGTATCAGCCCCAGCATTTT.

V usage is TRBV27 and J usage is TRBJ2-7; the D gene is possibly TRBD2 (6 bases). This CDR3 contains 15 residues. Looked up from germline, CDR1 is MNHEY and CDR2 is SMNVEV (reference sequence). Trimming took off 6 bases at V and 6 bases at J, with 21 bases between the two ends. For the CDR3, the DNA is TGTGCCAGCAGGACTATAGCGGTGGGAGTTGGCGAGCAGTACTTC. It codes for CASRTIAVGVGEQYF.

CDR3 coding DNA: TGTGCCTGGAGTGTAGAGCGGGGCCGCAACTACAATGAGCAGTTCTTC. Protein sequence: CAWSVERGRNYNEQFF. The rearrangement links TRBV30 to TRBJ2-1; 7 nucleotides line up with TRBD2. V shed 0 bases, J shed 3 bases, and the junction held 8 bases outside the gene matches. This CDR3 is built from 16 residues. CDR1 GTSNPN and CDR2 SVGIG come from the germline V gene (reference sequence). The entire variable domain, with the rest obtained from reference TRBV30 and TRBJ2-1, is as follows: SQTIHQWPATLVQPVGSPLSLECTVEGTSNPNLYWYRQAAGRGLQLLFYSVGIGQISSEVPQNLSASRPQDRQFILSSKKLLLSDSGFYLCAWSVERGRNYNEQFFGPGTRLTVL.

The V gene is TRBV7-3, the J gene TRBJ2-5; maybe TRBD2 (5 bases). Per the germline V gene, CDR1 is SGHTA and CDR2 is FQGTGA. The CDR3 extends over 13 amino acids. V dropped 5 bases and J dropped 5 bases, with 12 bases sitting between them. The CDR3 here is CASSKTREETQYF. CDR3 in DNA: TGTGCCAGCAGCAAAACTAGGGAGGAGACCCAGTACTTC.

V usage is TRBV5-1 and J usage is TRBJ2-1; D possibly corresponds to TRBD1 (6 bases). Germline CDR1 reads SGHRS; CDR2 reads YFSETQ. This CDR3 is 16 amino acids long. Trimming cost V 0 bases and J 2 bases, with 12 bases left between them. The CDR3 DNA reads TGCGCCAGCAGCTTGGCTGGGGGCCACCCCTACAATGAGCAGTTCTTC. Amino acid sequence: CASSLAGGHPYNEQFF. The full variable domain, with the rest looked up from reference TRBV5-1 and TRBJ2-1, is KAGVTQTPRYLIKTRGQQVTLSCSPISGHRSVSWYQQTPGQGLQFLFEYFSETQRNKGNFPGRFSGRQFSNSRSEMNVSTLELGDSALYLCASSLAGGHPYNEQFFGPGTRLTVL.

The V gene is TRBV9, the J gene TRBJ2-7; 8 bases map to TRBD2. Germline V gives CDR1 SGDLS, CDR2 YYNGEE. The V and J ends lost 3 bases and 5 bases, in that order; junction bases with no gene match: 10. This CDR3 is 15 amino acids long. The CDR3 sequence is CASSAMGLDVDEQYF. In nucleotides, the CDR3 is TGTGCCAGCAGCGCCATGGGACTAGACGTTGACGAGCAGTACTTC. Full variable domain (missing parts from reference TRBV9 and TRBJ2-7): DSGVTQTPKHLITATGQRVTLRCSPRSGDLSVYWYQQSLDQGLQFLIQYYNGEERAKGNILERFSAQQFPDLHSELNLSSLELGDSALYFCASSAMGLDVDEQYFGPGTRLTVT.

The CDR3 reads CASDRGGTEAFF. The DNA of the CDR3 is TGTGCCAGCGACAGGGGTGGCACTGAAGCTTTCTTT. This sequence joins TRBV7-9 and TRBJ1-1; TRBD1 agrees at 8 bases. The CDR3 runs 12 residues. J gave up 4 bases and V 8 bases, and 3 bases lay outside the gene matches. CDR1 is SEHNR and CDR2 is FQNEAQ in the germline V gene (reference sequence). The entire variable domain, with the rest obtained from reference TRBV7-9 and TRBJ1-1, is as follows: DTGVSQNPRHKITKRGQNVTFRCDPISEHNRLYWYRQTLGQGPEFLTYFQNEAQLEKSRLLSDRFSAERPKGSFSTLEIQRTEQGDSAMYLCASDRGGTEAFFGQGTRLTVV.

The table lists this clone with a count of one. The chain uses TRBV2 and TRBJ1-3; no reliable D call. Germline CDR1 reads SNHLY; CDR2 reads FYNNEI. Trimming pared 4 bases from V and 0 bases from J, leaving 10 bases between. The CDR3 is made up of 15 amino acids. Written as DNA, the CDR3 is TGTGCCAGCAGTGGCAGGCTCCGCTCTGGAAACACCATATATTTT. Translated: CASSGRLRSGNTIYF.

The chain has TRBV30 and TRBJ1-2; D uncertain. Looked up from germline, CDR1 is GTSNPN and CDR2 is SVGIG (reference sequence). The V gene lost 3 bases and the J gene lost 5 bases, with 7 bases spanning the gap. The CDR3 spans 11 residues. CDR3 coding DNA: TGTGCCTGGAGGTCCGGGTATGGCTACACCTTC. It yields the protein CAWRSGYGYTF.

This CDR3 reads CASIRRQQNTEAFF. For the CDR3, the DNA is TGTGCCAGCATCCGCAGACAGCAGAACACTGAAGCTTTCTTT. The gene calls are TRBV7-8 and TRBJ1-1; tentative D call: TRBD1 (5 bases). The CDR3 has 14 amino acids. CDR1 is SGHVS, CDR2 FQNEAQ, per germline. The V end lost 7 bases, the J end lost 1 base, and 13 bases lay between the germline ends.

V usage is TRBV30 and J usage is TRBJ1-1; D is undetermined. CDR3 length: 14 amino acids. Deletions cut 0 bases from V and 6 bases from J, with 14 bases between. Germline CDR1 and CDR2: GTSNPN and SVGIG (reference sequence). The CDR3 protein is CAWSVYSSPPEAFF. CDR3 sequence (DNA): TGTGCCTGGAGTGTATATTCCAGTCCACCTGAAGCTTTCTTT.

The DNA for the CDR3 is TGTGCCAGTCAGGGAGCGGGATTGGGCGGCTACACCTTC. It translates to CASQGAGLGGYTF. The V gene is TRBV2, the J gene TRBJ1-2, with D possibly matching TRBD1 (5 bases). The CDR3 is made up of 13 amino acids. CDR1 SNHLY and CDR2 FYNNEI come from the germline V gene. Deletions cut 9 bases from V and 8 bases from J, with 19 bases between.

The V call is TRBV6-5, the J call TRBJ2-3; tentatively, D is TRBD2 (6 bases). This CDR3 contains 13 residues. Trimming shortened V by 6 bases and J by 1 base, and 8 bases separated the two germline ends. Germline V gene sequence: CDR1 MNHEY, CDR2 SVGAGI. The CDR3 is CASSGRRTDTQYF. CDR3 coding DNA: TGTGCCAGCAGCGGGAGACGCACAGATACGCAGTATTTT.

The chain recombines TRBV6-1 with TRBJ1-2, with unresolved D. Germline loops: CDR1 MNHNS, CDR2 SASEGT. The CDR3 has 12 amino acids. With 6 bases removed from V and 8 bases from J, the gap between germline ends came to 13 bases. The CDR3 DNA sequence: TGTGCCAGCAGAACGTTAAGAGGGGGCTACACCTTC. This translates into CASRTLRGGYTF.

This chain's CDR3 is CASSPRVIGNTIYF. The CDR3 DNA reads as TGTGCCAGCTCTCCCAGGGTCATAGGAAACACCATATATTTT. The chain couples TRBV6-6 to TRBJ1-3, with TRBD1 as a possible D gene (5 bases). In germline, CDR1 is MNHNY, CDR2 SVGAGI (reference sequence). This CDR3 comprises 14 residues. V lost 8 bases and J 4 bases, leaving 15 bases between the germline ends.

This clone was seen once. The chain couples TRBV7-3 to TRBJ1-1, with 7 bases aligning to TRBD1. The V gene's germline CDR1 is SGHTA and CDR2 FQGTGA. The CDR3 is made up of 15 amino acids. V was clipped by 6 bases and J by 1 base; unmatched bases: 8. The CDR3 nucleotides read TGTGCCAGCAGGCTAAGTGGGACAGAGAACACTGAAGCTTTCTTT. This encodes CASRLSGTENTEAFF.

The rearrangement joins TRBV6-5 to TRBJ1-1; 10 nucleotides align to TRBD1. V shed 3 bases, J shed 5 bases, and the junction held 6 bases outside the gene matches. The germline gives CDR1 MNHEY, CDR2 SVGAGI. The CDR3 runs to 15 residues. The CDR3 DNA sequence: TGTGCCAGCAGTTATTGGCGACAGGGGGCGACTGAAGCTTTCTTT. It specifies CASSYWRQGATEAFF.

The CDR3 DNA reads as TGTGCCAGCAGCGTACAGGGGGCGGGCGAGCAGTACTTC. Its protein product is CASSVQGAGEQYF. The chain is built from TRBV14 and TRBJ2-7, with 9 bases matching TRBD1. J gave up 6 bases and V 5 bases, and 5 bases lay outside the gene matches. The germline CDR1 and CDR2 sequences are SGHDN and FVKESK. The CDR3 is 13 amino acids.